Listed below are T cell receptor beta chains from one sample, sequenced in a study of identical twins. TCRdb re-called the 5' RACE reads with MiXCR, one entry per CDR3 protein. The sample yields about 890,000 distinct CDR3 sequences, 10% to 15% seen once. These data were also reused for a study on yellow fever vaccine responses in identical twins.

The source material was PBMCs. All receptors come from a woman aged 18-30 years in good health. CDR3s include the opening cysteine and the closing phenylalanine or tryptophan. Fields, in order: CDR3 DNA, CDR3 protein, D gene, V gene, CDR3 length, clone size, J gene. D genes are given only for firm matches. A row's size may be missing; if present it is once, few, many or a size class.

cdr3_nt: TGTGCCAGCAGCCGGGAGGGAGGCGGAGCCGGCGACGGAGCTTTCTTT
cdr3_aa: CASSREGGGAGDGAFF
d_call: -
v_call: TRBV5-4
cdr3_length: 16
clone_size: few
j_call: TRBJ1-1

cdr3_nt: TGTGCCACCCGGACAGGGGGCGAGCAGTACTTC
cdr3_aa: CATRTGGEQYF
d_call: TRBD1
v_call: TRBV10-3
cdr3_length: 11
clone_size: -
j_call: TRBJ2-7

cdr3_nt: TGTGCCAGCAGCTTGGGCCGGGTTTCCTACGAGCAGTACTTC
cdr3_aa: CASSLGRVSYEQYF
d_call: -
v_call: TRBV5-6
cdr3_length: 14
clone_size: few
j_call: TRBJ2-7

cdr3_nt: TGCGCCAGCAGCTTGGGGCCCACAGGGAATTGGGGCACAGATACGCAGTATTTT
cdr3_aa: CASSLGPTGNWGTDTQYF
d_call: -
v_call: TRBV5-1
cdr3_length: 18
clone_size: few
j_call: TRBJ2-3

cdr3_nt: TGCGCCAGCAGCTTGGCCCAGGCCAGCAGCTTGGGAACTGAAGCTTTCTTT
cdr3_aa: CASSLAQASSLGTEAFF
d_call: -
v_call: TRBV5-1
cdr3_length: 17
clone_size: many
j_call: TRBJ1-1

cdr3_nt: TGCAGCGTTGCCCTTTCGAACACCGGGGAGCTGTTTTTT
cdr3_aa: CSVALSNTGELFF
d_call: -
v_call: TRBV29-1
cdr3_length: 13
clone_size: -
j_call: TRBJ2-2

cdr3_nt: TGTGCCAGCAGTGCCGGGGCCCTCGGCAATCAGCCCCAGCATTTT
cdr3_aa: CASSAGALGNQPQHF
d_call: -
v_call: TRBV2
cdr3_length: 15
clone_size: few
j_call: TRBJ1-5

cdr3_nt: TGTGCCAGCAGTTCCCAGGGATCCGCGGATTCACCCCTCCACTTT
cdr3_aa: CASSSQGSADSPLHF
d_call: -
v_call: TRBV12-3/TRBV12-4
cdr3_length: 15
clone_size: few
j_call: TRBJ1-6

cdr3_nt: TGTGCCAGCAGGCTTGACAGGGGGCCCTCTGAAGCTTTCTTT
cdr3_aa: CASRLDRGPSEAFF
d_call: TRBD1
v_call: TRBV6-1
cdr3_length: 14
clone_size: -
j_call: TRBJ1-1

cdr3_nt: TGCGCCAGCAGCTGGGGGGGACAGCAAGAGACCCAGTACTTC
cdr3_aa: CASSWGGQQETQYF
d_call: -
v_call: TRBV5-1
cdr3_length: 14
clone_size: many
j_call: TRBJ2-5

cdr3_nt: TGTGCCAGCAGCTTAGCGTATTTGACCGGGACAGGGGGCGATGAGCAGTTCTTC
cdr3_aa: CASSLAYLTGTGGDEQFF
d_call: TRBD1
v_call: TRBV7-6
cdr3_length: 18
clone_size: -
j_call: TRBJ2-1

cdr3_nt: TGTGCCAGCAGTTCCCAGGACAGGGGTAAAAATCAGCCCCAGCATTTT
cdr3_aa: CASSSQDRGKNQPQHF
d_call: TRBD1
v_call: TRBV12-3/TRBV12-4
cdr3_length: 16
clone_size: many
j_call: TRBJ1-5

cdr3_nt: TGTGCCAGCATTCGGCGGGGCGGAGGAGAGACCCAGTACTTC
cdr3_aa: CASIRRGGGETQYF
d_call: -
v_call: TRBV3-1
cdr3_length: 14
clone_size: -
j_call: TRBJ2-5

cdr3_nt: TGTGCCAGCAGCCCCGACACTTTAAGTACGAACACTGAAGCTTTCTTT
cdr3_aa: CASSPDTLSTNTEAFF
d_call: -
v_call: TRBV28
cdr3_length: 16
clone_size: -
j_call: TRBJ1-1

cdr3_nt: TGTGCCAGCAGTTTAGTGGCAGGGCCAGATACGCAGTATTTT
cdr3_aa: CASSLVAGPDTQYF
d_call: -
v_call: TRBV12-3/TRBV12-4
cdr3_length: 14
clone_size: many
j_call: TRBJ2-3

cdr3_nt: TGTGCCAGCAGTGAAGGGACAGTTAACTATGGCTACACCTTC
cdr3_aa: CASSEGTVNYGYTF
d_call: TRBD1
v_call: TRBV12-3/TRBV12-4
cdr3_length: 14
clone_size: -
j_call: TRBJ1-2